This T cell receptor (beta chain) is drawn from a study of beta chain features in type 1 diabetes. CDR3 size: 14 residues. With 7 bases removed from V and 3 bases from J, the gap between germline ends came to 16 bases. Germline assignment: CDR1 MNHNS and CDR2 SASEGT. Sort purity for all populations was recorded as exceeding 98%. This clone turned up a few times. Its antigen is currently unknown. Findings and caveats of the study: Shorter TCRB CDR3s, moderately but significantly so, were found in Type 1 diabetes patients in all four CD4+ subsets. Junctions at VDJ sites from type 1 diabetes patients had fewer insertions and more deletions.

Expressed TCRB transcripts were sequenced after all isolated RNA was converted to cDNA. Assay used: immunoSEQ multiplex PCR; TCRdb lists only in-frame clones, some missing. The table has some 700,000 clones, 13% seen once. What was sequenced was naive CD4+ T cells from blood. This receptor was identified in a man aged 18 to 35 with type 1 diabetes. The gene calls are TRBV6-1 and TRBJ2-7; D possibly corresponds to TRBD2 (5 bases). The CDR3 loop reads CASNLRGQNYEQYF. CDR3 bases: TGTGCCAGCAACCTCCGCGGGCAAAACTACGAGCAGTACTTC.